These T cell receptor beta chains were read from a single sample in a study of blood T cell repertoires in COVID-19. Sequenced by immunoSEQ multiplex PCR; TCRdb stores in-frame clones only, minus some. Of about 280,000 clones in the sample, around 90% were seen once. Material: PBMCs or T cells enriched from blood (not recorded which). These receptors all come from a woman aged 18-29 years with acute COVID-19. The CDR3 runs from the conserved cysteine through the conserved F or W. D genes are given only for firm matches. Clone size is shown for a subset of rows, as once, few, many or a class of expanded clone.

cdr3_nt cdr3_aa v_call clone_size j_call d_call
TGTGCCAGCAGCCCTTGGGGAGGCACAGATACGCAGTATTTT CASSPWGGTDTQYF TRBV28 NA TRBJ2-3 NA
TGTGCCAGCAGCAACGGGGGCATAGCGGGAGATAGCGGGGAGCTGTTTTTT CASSNGGIAGDSGELFF TRBV11-3 once TRBJ2-2 TRBD2
TGCGCCAGCAGCCAAGATTCGAGGCGGGGGAACACTGAAGCTTTCTTT CASSQDSRRGNTEAFF TRBV4-3 NA TRBJ1-1 NA
TGTGCCACCAGGCTAGCGGGAATTCGGCGGGAGACCCAGTACTTC CATRLAGIRRETQYF TRBV24-1 once TRBJ2-5 TRBD2
TGTGCCAGCACCGAAGGAGATAGAACAGACACCACTGAAGCTTTCTTT CASTEGDRTDTTEAFF TRBV7-9 NA TRBJ1-1 NA
TGTGCCATAAAGACAGGGGGCTACGAGCAGTACTTC CAIKTGGYEQYF TRBV12-3/TRBV12-4 few TRBJ2-7 TRBD1
TGTGCCAGCTCACCTAGCGCGGGTGAAGATACGCAGTATTTT CASSPSAGEDTQYF TRBV18 NA TRBJ2-3 NA
TGTGCCAGCAGCCCCGGACTAGCGGGAGGTCAGTTCTTC CASSPGLAGGQFF TRBV11-2 NA TRBJ2-1 TRBD2
TGTGCCACCCAGTCCTGGGGGGAAGAGACCCAGTACTTC CATQSWGEETQYF TRBV19 NA TRBJ2-5 NA
TGTGCCAGCAACCCCGCCAGGGAGAACACTGAAGCTTTCTTT CASNPARENTEAFF TRBV28 NA TRBJ1-1 NA
TGTGCCAGTAGTATGCGGGACAGGATAAACAATGAGCAGTTCTTC CASSMRDRINNEQFF TRBV19 NA TRBJ2-1 TRBD1
TGTGCCATCAGTGGGTACACCGGGACAGGGAATGAGTTC CAISGYTGTGNEF TRBV10-3 NA TRBJ2-7 TRBD1
TGCGCCAGCAGCTGGGCCCCAGCGGGAGGTGGGGAGACCCAGTACTTC CASSWAPAGGGETQYF TRBV5-1 NA TRBJ2-5 TRBD2
TGTGCCACCAGTGATTTCCAAGCGGGAGGGTATACGCAGTATTTT CATSDFQAGGYTQYF TRBV24-1 NA TRBJ2-3 TRBD2
TGTGCCACAAAAAAGGCGGACAGGTACAATGAGCAGTTCTTC CATKKADRYNEQFF TRBV6-5 NA TRBJ2-1 TRBD1
TGCAGCGTTACAGGGGGTCCAAACTATGGCTACACCTTC CSVTGGPNYGYTF TRBV29-1 once TRBJ1-2 TRBD1
TGTGCCAGTACCCCGGTAGCGGGAGGCTACGAGCAGTACTTC CASTPVAGGYEQYF TRBV19 NA TRBJ2-7 TRBD2
TGTGCCACCAGCAGAGGGAAGACAGGGGGCGAATATGGCTACACCTTC CATSRGKTGGEYGYTF TRBV15 once TRBJ1-2 TRBD1
TGCAGCGTTGCTCCGACAGGAGGCTCCTACAATGAGCAGTTCTTC CSVAPTGGSYNEQFF TRBV29-1 NA TRBJ2-1 NA
TGCGCCAGCAGCCAAGGGTCACAGGGGACAGGAAACACCATATATTTT CASSQGSQGTGNTIYF TRBV4-1 NA TRBJ1-3 TRBD1
TGTGCCATCAGTGGGGGACAGGGCCCCCTCGAGCAGTACTTC CAISGGQGPLEQYF TRBV10-3 NA TRBJ2-7 TRBD1
TGTGCCACCAGCAGAGATCTAGCGGGAGGATACAATGAGCAGTTCTTC CATSRDLAGGYNEQFF TRBV15 NA TRBJ2-1 TRBD2
TGTGCCAGCAGTGTCAGGGGCGGGGAGACCCAGTACTTC CASSVRGGETQYF TRBV2 NA TRBJ2-5 NA
TGTGCCAGCAGCTCGGGACAGGACTACGAGCAGTACTTC CASSSGQDYEQYF TRBV7-9 NA TRBJ2-7 TRBD1
TGTGCCAGCAGCTTAGTAGGATACAGCCGTGGCTATAGCAATCAGCCCCAGCATTTT CASSLVGYSRGYSNQPQHF TRBV7-8 NA TRBJ1-5 NA
TGTGCCAGCAGTTTAGACAGTCCCTATGGCTACACCTTC CASSLDSPYGYTF TRBV12-3/TRBV12-4 NA TRBJ1-2 NA
TGTGCCACCAGCAGAAGGTGGCAGGGTAGTCAGCCCCAGCATTTT CATSRRWQGSQPQHF TRBV15 NA TRBJ1-5 NA
TGTGCCAGCAAGACCGGAGGGTCGGCCTACAATGAGCAGTTCTTC CASKTGGSAYNEQFF TRBV6-5 NA TRBJ2-1 NA
TGCGCCAGCAGCCAAGTCCCCGTAGGGGGTTCACCCCTCCACTTT CASSQVPVGGSPLHF TRBV4-1 NA TRBJ1-6 NA
TGTGCCAGCAGCCTCGAGCAGGCCTACTATGGCTACACCTTC CASSLEQAYYGYTF TRBV5-6 NA TRBJ1-2 NA
TGTGCCAGCAGTCTCGGGACAGGGACGCCCTACGAGCAGTACTTC CASSLGTGTPYEQYF TRBV27 NA TRBJ2-7 TRBD1
TGTGCCACCAGCAGTCTAACAGTCACAGATACGCAGTATTTT CATSSLTVTDTQYF TRBV15 NA TRBJ2-3 NA
TGTGCCAGCAGTTTAGGGACATGGTCTGGGGCCAACGTCCTGACTTTC CASSLGTWSGANVLTF TRBV27 once TRBJ2-6 NA
TGTGCCAGCAGTTACTCGCCTAGCGGGAGCCAAGAGACCCAGTACTTC CASSYSPSGSQETQYF TRBV6-5 NA TRBJ2-5 TRBD2
TGTGCCAGCAGCTTACAGAGGGAGACCCAGTACTTC CASSLQRETQYF TRBV7-2 NA TRBJ2-5 NA
TGTGCCAGCAGCTTAGGGGGAGTTGGAGAGACCCAGTACTTC CASSLGGVGETQYF TRBV7-2 NA TRBJ2-5 NA
TGTGCCAGCAGTGAAACACCGGGACAGGGGGGCCCTGAAGCTTTCTTT CASSETPGQGGPEAFF TRBV6-4 NA TRBJ1-1 TRBD1
TGTGCCAGCAGCTTGGATCGGGACAGGGCCTACAATGAGCAGTTCTTC CASSLDRDRAYNEQFF TRBV5-6 few TRBJ2-1 TRBD1
TGTGCCAGCAGCCAAGTACAGGCATCCTACAATGAGCAGTTCTTC CASSQVQASYNEQFF TRBV3-1/TRBV3-2 NA TRBJ2-1 NA
TGTGCCAGCAGTAGGGGGGGGTTTGGAAACACCATATATTTT CASSRGGFGNTIYF TRBV28 NA TRBJ1-3 NA
TGCGCCAGCAGAGACCCGGGACTAGCGGTGAAAGAGACCCAGTACTTC CASRDPGLAVKETQYF TRBV10-2 NA TRBJ2-5 TRBD2
TGTGCCAGCAGCGTAGGGACAGCCGTCTCTGGAAACACCATATATTTT CASSVGTAVSGNTIYF TRBV9 NA TRBJ1-3 NA
TGTGCCAGCAGCTTCAACAGGGGAGTTATCGACGAGCAGTACTTC CASSFNRGVIDEQYF TRBV5-6 few TRBJ2-7 TRBD1
TGTGCCAGCAGTTCTAGAGAAGTACCCTACGAGCAGTACTTC CASSSREVPYEQYF TRBV21-1 NA TRBJ2-7 NA
TGCAGCGTTGAGCGGGAGCCCTACGAGCAGTACTTC CSVEREPYEQYF TRBV29-1 NA TRBJ2-7 TRBD2
TGTGCCGGCAGGACAGGGTTTTGGTCGACTAATGAAAAACTGTTTTTT CAGRTGFWSTNEKLFF TRBV30 NA TRBJ1-4 TRBD1
TGTGCCAGCTCAGCGGGACTCTCTGAAGCTTTCTTT CASSAGLSEAFF TRBV18 NA TRBJ1-1 NA
TGTGCCAGCAGCTTTACGGGTACCTCCTACGAGCAGTACTTC CASSFTGTSYEQYF TRBV7-9 NA TRBJ2-7 NA
TGTGCCAGCAGTTACTCTTTCAGGGACACTGAAGCTTTCTTT CASSYSFRDTEAFF TRBV6-5 NA TRBJ1-1 NA